The clone carrying this T cell receptor (beta chain) showed up many times. Its antigen remains unknown. Germline CDR1 reads DFQATT; CDR2 reads SNEGSKA (reference sequence). The V end was cut by 6 bases, the J end by 2 bases, with 20 bases between. The CDR3 runs 15 residues. The data were taken from a study of CD8 T cells in ankylosing spondylitis. Study-level results: Ankylosing spondylitis blood appeared to be characterized by a TCR beta motif of under 10 highly homologous variants. Earlier authors reported some of these motif variants in reactive arthritis synovial fluid and blood.

Libraries of TCR beta came from quantitative 5'-RACE with molecular barcodes. TCRdb passed the 5' RACE reads through MiXCR, listing each CDR3 protein once. This table has a few hundred thousand distinct CDR3 sequences, around 18% appearing once. The TCR originated in a male donor with ankylosing spondylitis. This chain links TRBV20-1 with TRBJ2-7; possible D gene TRBD1, 6 bases. The sequenced material came from blood, either unsorted or a sorted T cell fraction (not recorded which). CDR3 DNA: TGCAGTGCCCGGCCGGGCCTACAGGGCCCCTACGAGCAGTACTTC. The encoded protein is CSARPGLQGPYEQYF.